Following are 23 T cell receptor beta chains from one sample sequenced in a study of cytomegalovirus exposure and HLA in healthy donors. This PCR relied on a set of 60 Vbeta primers and 13 Jbeta primers. The repertoire was sequenced with immunoSEQ multiplex PCR; TCRdb's copy has only in-frame clones and lacks some. The table has about 91,000 clones, around 80% seen once; the top ten hold 4% to 5.5%. Input material: PBMCs. These receptors all come from a male donor in good health and CMV-seropositive.

The chain is built from TRBV6-5 and TRBJ2-7; 7 nucleotides line up with TRBD1. The CDR3 is made up of 13 amino acids. The trim removed 6 bases at V and 6 bases at J, leaving 8 bases unmatched. Germline V gene data show CDR1 as MNHEY and CDR2 as SVGAGI. The CDR3 DNA follows: TGTGCCAGCAGCCAGGGACAGTCAGTCGAGCAGTACTTC. This encodes CASSQGQSVEQYF.

A remark on this clone: Compared with germline, one end of the junction differs, possibly owing to a read error. The J gene is TRBJ2-1, the V gene TRBV14, with 10 bases aligning to TRBD2. Germline V lookup: CDR1 SGHDN, CDR2 FVKESK. CDR3 size: 17 residues. CDR3 sequence (DNA): TGTGCCAGCAGCCCCGGGGTACTAGCGGGATTCTACCATGAGCAGTTCTTC. It is translated as CASSPGVLAGFYHEQFF.

The chain is built from TRBV7-2 and TRBJ2-1, with D tentatively TRBD2 (6 bases). Germline V gene data show CDR1 as SGHTA and CDR2 as FQGNSA. The CDR3 sequence is 14 residues long. The V end was cut by 3 bases, the J end by 6 bases, with 12 bases between. The CDR3 sequence is CASSFSAGPNEQFF. CDR3 DNA sequence: TGTGCCAGCAGCTTTTCGGCGGGACCCAATGAGCAGTTCTTC.

This chain uses TRBV6-4 with TRBJ1-1; D unclear. The V gene's germline CDR1 is MRHNA and CDR2 SNTAGT. Trimming took 8 bases from V and 2 from J, leaving 12 bases between them. The CDR3 is 13 amino acids. The DNA for the CDR3 is TGTGCCAGCGGGGAGGATCCTAACACTGAAGCTTTCTTT. Protein product: CASGEDPNTEAFF.

The chain carries TRBV2 and TRBJ2-5, with TRBD1 matching 7 bases. From germline, CDR1 is SNHLY and CDR2 FYNNEI. CDR3 length: 13 residues. The junction had 6 bases not matched to a gene; V was cut back by 6 bases and J by 5 bases. The CDR3 region is CASRRDRAETQYF. In DNA, the CDR3 is TGTGCCAGCAGGAGAGACAGGGCCGAGACCCAGTACTTC.

This sequence joins TRBV28 and TRBJ2-2; TRBD2 might be the D (5 bases). The CDR3 sequence is 14 residues long. Trimming took 7 bases from V and 3 from J, leaving 12 bases between them. CDR1 MDHEN and CDR2 SYDVKM come from the germline V gene. Here the CDR3 DNA reads TGTGCCAGCACCGTAGGGCGGGACACCGGGGAGCTGTTTTTT. Amino acid sequence: CASTVGRDTGELFF.

The chain uses TRBV28 and TRBJ1-3, with 9 bases identical to TRBD1. Germline lookup yields CDR1 MDHEN and CDR2 SYDVKM. Losses at the gene ends were 5 bases for V and 4 bases for J; bases not matched to a gene: 6. CDR3 length: 15 residues. CDR3 nucleotide sequence: TGTGCCAGCAGTCCCCAACAGGGGGCGGGAAACACCATATATTTT. Its translation is CASSPQQGAGNTIYF. Full variable domain (rest looked up from reference TRBV28 and TRBJ1-3): DVKVTQSSRYLVKRTGEKVFLECVQDMDHENMFWYRQDPGLGLRLIYFSYDVKMKEKGDIPEGYSVSREKKERFSLILESASTNQTSMYLCASSPQQGAGNTIYFGEGSWLTVV.

This chain uses TRBV27 with TRBJ2-1; TRBD1 might be the D (5 bases). Trimming removed 2 bases from V and 2 bases from J, with 7 bases in between. This CDR3 is 14 amino acids long. Germline-derived CDR1 and CDR2 are MNHEY and SMNVEV (reference sequence). CDR3 sequence: CASSLATAYNEQFF. DNA for the CDR3: TGTGCCAGCAGTTTAGCGACAGCCTACAATGAGCAGTTCTTC.

This CDR3 is CATKEIGVQFF. The CDR3 DNA sequence: TGTGCCACCAAAGAAATCGGGGTTCAGTTCTTC. The J gene is TRBJ2-1, the V gene TRBV28; maybe TRBD2 (5 bases). Looked up from germline, CDR1 is MDHEN and CDR2 is SYDVKM. This CDR3 spans 11 amino acids. Trimming stripped 10 bases from V and 13 bases from J, with 17 bases between.

V is TRBV6-6 and J is TRBJ1-4; 8 positions agree with TRBD1. In germline, CDR1 is MNHNY, CDR2 SVGAGI (reference sequence). CDR3 length: 15 residues. After removal of 6 bases from V and 2 bases from J, the junction contained 5 bases not matched to a gene. The CDR3 spells CASSEDRATNEKLFF. The CDR3 region has the DNA TGTGCCAGCAGCGAGGACAGGGCTACTAATGAAAAACTGTTTTTT.

A few counts support this clone. The chain couples TRBV30 to TRBJ1-3; unclear D gene. CDR1 is GTSNPN, CDR2 SVGIG, per germline (reference sequence). The length of the CDR3 is 15 residues. Trimming took 2 bases from V and 1 from J, leaving 12 bases between them. The CDR3 coding sequence is TGTGCCTGGAGTCTAAAGAGGGATTCTGGAAACACCATATATTTT. The encoded protein is CAWSLKRDSGNTIYF.

The CDR3 coding sequence is TGTGCCTGGTCTGGGGGGGGGACCTACGAGCAGTACTTC. Encoded protein: CAWSGGGTYEQYF. The chain employs TRBV30 and TRBJ2-5; 7 bases match TRBD2. The DNA end favors TRBJ2-7, so the J call may be wrong. This CDR3 is 13 amino acids long. CDR1 and CDR2 from the germline V gene are GTSNPN and SVGIG (reference sequence).

The chain links TRBV5-1 to TRBJ1-3; D not resolved. Between the trimmed V and J ends, which lost 3 bases and 0 bases, there was a span of 13 bases. The CDR3 runs 16 residues. The V gene's germline CDR1 is SGHRS and CDR2 YFSETQ. DNA of the CDR3: TGCGCCAGCAGCTCCAACCTGACGGGCTCTGGAAACACCATATATTTT. It yields the protein CASSSNLTGSGNTIYF.

The V call is TRBV30, the J call TRBJ2-7; D might be TRBD1 (5 bases). CDR3 length: 13 amino acids. The germline gives CDR1 GTSNPN, CDR2 SVGIG (reference sequence). Trimming stripped 0 bases from V and 5 bases from J, with 11 bases between. The CDR3: CAWSVRRVDEQYF. The CDR3 nucleotides read TGTGCCTGGAGTGTTCGCAGGGTCGACGAGCAGTACTTC.

The J gene is TRBJ1-1, the V gene TRBV6-4; 9 nucleotides line up with TRBD1. V was pared by 2 bases and J by 0 bases, with 13 bases of the junction left unmatched. Germline-derived CDR1 and CDR2 are MRHNA and SNTAGT. The CDR3 runs to 19 residues. CDR3 amino acids: CASSDLADRGNGVNTEAFF. The CDR3 region has the DNA TGTGCCAGCAGTGACCTGGCGGACAGGGGAAACGGCGTGAACACTGAAGCTTTCTTT.

There are a few counts of this clone. Other DNA sequences within the sample encode an identical CDR3. The chain has TRBV4-2 and TRBJ2-5; no definite D call. The length of the CDR3 is 15 residues. CDR1 and CDR2 from the germline V gene are LGHNA and YNFKEQ. V lost 0 bases and J 4 bases, leaving 12 bases between the germline ends. The CDR3 bases are TGTGCCAGCAGCCAAGACCCGGCTAGGAGAGAGACCCAGTACTTC. The encoded protein is CASSQDPARRETQYF.

This clone was seen once. This chain joins TRBV18 and TRBJ2-7, with TRBD1 matching 9 bases. CDR1 is KGHSH, CDR2 LQKENI, per germline. With 4 bases clipped from V and 1 base from J, the junction kept 2 bases outside the gene matches. The length of the CDR3 is 14 residues. This chain's CDR3 is CASSQGQGSYEQYF. Written as DNA, the CDR3 is TGTGCCAGCTCACAGGGACAGGGTTCCTACGAGCAGTACTTC.

V and J are TRBV13 and TRBJ2-7; D gene unclear. The germline CDR1 and CDR2 sequences are PRHDT and FYEKMQ (reference sequence). The V and J ends lost 3 bases and 5 bases respectively, with 11 bases between them. The CDR3 extends over 13 amino acids. CDR3 protein: CASSFGSGDEQYF. For the CDR3, the DNA is TGTGCCAGCAGCTTTGGATCGGGTGACGAGCAGTACTTC.

The chain couples TRBV2 to TRBJ2-3; D may be TRBD1 (5 bases). With 8 bases removed from V and 4 bases from J, the gap between germline ends came to 16 bases. Germline CDR1 is SNHLY and CDR2 is FYNNEI. The CDR3 is 14 amino acids. In nucleotides, the CDR3 is TGTGCCAGCCGACAGCCTAGGGCGCCAGATACGCAGTATTTT. Its translation is CASRQPRAPDTQYF.

This clone has only a few counts. V gene TRBV30 combines with J gene TRBJ1-6; D is perhaps TRBD1 (6 bases). The germline gives CDR1 GTSNPN, CDR2 SVGIG (reference sequence). V gave up 1 base and J gave up 0 bases, with 13 bases separating them. CDR3 size: 17 residues. CDR3 sequence (DNA): TGTGCCTGGAGTGGAGGACAGTGGGGCTCCTATAATTCACCCCTCCACTTT. Translation: CAWSGGQWGSYNSPLHF. Looking up the rest from reference TRBV30 and TRBJ1-6 gives the full variable domain: SQTIHQWPATLVQPVGSPLSLECTVEGTSNPNLYWYRQAAGRGLQLLFYSVGIGQISSEVPQNLSASRPQDRQFILSSKKLLLSDSGFYLCAWSGGQWGSYNSPLHFGNGTRLTVT.

The rearrangement links TRBV27 to TRBJ1-1; D may be TRBD1 (6 bases). The V gene lost 6 bases and the J gene lost 3 bases, with 14 bases spanning the gap. Germline V gives CDR1 MNHEY, CDR2 SMNVEV (reference sequence). The CDR3 extends over 14 amino acids. CDR3 loop: CASRRTGWYTEAFF. The CDR3, as DNA: TGTGCCAGCAGGCGAACAGGGTGGTACACTGAAGCTTTCTTT.

V usage is TRBV6-4 and J usage is TRBJ2-3, with D hard to call. The CDR3 covers 14 residues. V was shortened by 2 bases and J by 2 bases, with 8 bases between the two germline ends. CDR1 and CDR2 from the germline V gene are MRHNA and SNTAGT. The CDR3 reads CASSDREDTDTQYF. Here the CDR3 DNA reads TGTGCCAGCAGTGACCGAGAGGACACAGATACGCAGTATTTT.

The rearrangement joins TRBV28 to TRBJ1-2; D might be TRBD1 (6 bases). Trimming removed 1 base from V and 5 bases from J, with 17 bases in between. Germline CDR1 MDHEN, CDR2 SYDVKM. CDR3 length equals 16 residues. The CDR3 bases are TGTGCCAGCAGTTTATCCTTGGGCCGGGGGGCATATGGCTACACCTTC. It codes for CASSLSLGRGAYGYTF.